This TCR beta chain was sequenced for a study of T cell repertoires in cytomegalovirus infection. The CDR3 totals 14 residues. The germline V gene has CDR1 LNHDA and CDR2 SQIVND (reference sequence). Trimming stripped 8 bases from V and 7 bases from J, with 20 bases between. TCRdb independently ran MiXCR on the reads; one entry per CDR3 protein. The table includes 350,000 to 550,000 distinct CDR3 sequences, approximately 33% detected once. A word on this clonotype: The conserved final phenylalanine or tryptophan is absent from the CDR3, which likely points to a read error.

What was sequenced was PBMCs. The chain couples TRBV19 to TRBJ1-2, with D maybe TRBD1 (6 bases). This receptor was taken from a human donor in good health (CMV status not recorded). Some clones in this sample may be carry-over from other donors' samples. CDR3 in DNA: TGTGCCAGTCGGGACATGACTGTCCAGAGTGGCTACACCTAC. Protein sequence: CASRDMTVQSGYTY.